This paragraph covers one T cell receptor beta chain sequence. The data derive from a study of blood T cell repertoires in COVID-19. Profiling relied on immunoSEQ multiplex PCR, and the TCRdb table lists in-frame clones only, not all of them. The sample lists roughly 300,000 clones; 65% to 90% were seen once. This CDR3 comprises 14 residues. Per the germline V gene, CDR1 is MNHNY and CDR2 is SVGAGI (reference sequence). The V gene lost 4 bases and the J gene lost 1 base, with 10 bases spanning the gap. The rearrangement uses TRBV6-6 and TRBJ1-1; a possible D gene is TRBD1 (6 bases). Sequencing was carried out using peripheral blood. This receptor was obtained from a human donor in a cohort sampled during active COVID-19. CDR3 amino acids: CASSSETGNTEAFF. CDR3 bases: TGTGCCAGCAGTTCTGAGACAGGGAACACTGAAGCTTTCTTT.